A single sample gave rise to the 2 T cell receptor beta chains below, sequenced in a study of T cells after yellow fever vaccination. Each CDR3 protein is one row after TCRdb ran MiXCR on the 5' RACE reads. The sample includes 140,000 to 150,000 distinct CDR3 sequences, 5% to 7.5% seen only once; the top ten take more than 0.55%. The sequencing used CD4+ T cells sorted from PBMCs, collected 10 days after the yellow fever booster vaccination. These receptors originate from a man between 25 and 39 years old who received the YFV17D yellow fever vaccine.

The chain has TRBV5-4 and TRBJ2-7; D might be TRBD1 (6 bases). There are 14 residues in the CDR3. Trimming took 1 base from V and 3 from J, leaving 11 bases between them. Germline values: CDR1 SGHNT, CDR2 YYREEE (reference sequence). The CDR3 protein is CASSLTGRSYEQYF. DNA for the CDR3: TGTGCCAGCAGCTTGACAGGGCGAAGCTACGAGCAGTACTTC.

This clonotype was observed many times. The chain recombines TRBV5-5 with TRBJ1-5; D might be TRBD1 (5 bases). Germline assignment: CDR1 SGHKS and CDR2 YYEKEE (reference sequence). V gave up 2 bases and J gave up 4 bases, with 13 bases separating them. This CDR3 contains 15 residues. For the CDR3, the DNA is TGTGCCAGCAGCTTCGGTGGCAGGGTAAATCAGCCCCAGCATTTT. This codes for CASSFGGRVNQPQHF.